The 12 T cell receptor beta chains presented below share a single source sample, sequenced in a study of blood T cell repertoires in COVID-19. Repertoires were generated with immunoSEQ multiplex PCR, while TCRdb's copy carries only in-frame clones and drops some. Altogether 110,000 or so clones are present, about 85% being singletons, with the ten largest covering more than 4%. Input material: peripheral blood. These receptors were collected from a man aged 50-59 years with acute or convalescent COVID-19.

This clone has only a few counts. The chain links TRBV4-1 to TRBJ2-1, with 9 bases matching TRBD1. Germline V gene data show CDR1 as MGHRA and CDR2 as YSYEKL. After removal of 1 base from V and 2 bases from J, the junction contained 12 bases not matched to a gene. The CDR3 has 19 amino acids. The CDR3 loop reads CASSQANKGTGLPYNEQFF. The CDR3 DNA is TGCGCCAGCAGCCAAGCTAATAAAGGGACAGGGCTTCCCTACAATGAGCAGTTCTTC.

The V call is TRBV30, the J call TRBJ2-2; D not certain. In germline, CDR1 is GTSNPN, CDR2 SVGIG (reference sequence). The CDR3 is 15 amino acids. V lost 0 bases, J lost 2 bases, and 10 bases lay in between. The DNA for the CDR3 is TGTGCCTGGAGTGTTTTGCGGAGAAACACCGGGGAGCTGTTTTTT. It codes for CAWSVLRRNTGELFF.

The sample holds many counts of this clone. CDR3 nucleotides: TGTGCCAGCAGTTCCAGTCACAATCAGCCCCAGCATTTT. This codes for CASSSSHNQPQHF. This rearrangement joins TRBV12-3 or TRBV12-4 to TRBJ1-5; D unresolved. CDR3 length equals 13 residues. Trimming took 4 bases from V and 3 from J, leaving 7 bases between them.

The chain recombines TRBV10-2 with TRBJ1-1, with TRBD1 matching 7 bases. CDR3 length: 18 amino acids. J lost 5 bases, V lost 3 bases, and 18 bases had no gene match. Germline V gene lookup returns CDR1 WSHSY and CDR2 SAAADI. CDR3 protein: CASSDWLGTDLFVTEAFF. The CDR3 DNA follows: TGCGCCAGCAGTGATTGGCTGGGGACAGACCTCTTCGTAACTGAAGCTTTCTTT.

The V gene is TRBV15, the J gene TRBJ2-7; D gene unclear. The CDR3 runs to 12 residues. Deletions cut 0 bases from V and 5 bases from J, with 5 bases between. The germline V gene has CDR1 LNHNV and CDR2 YYDKDF (reference sequence). Here the CDR3 reads CATSRDLHEQYF. As DNA, the CDR3 is TGTGCCACCAGCAGAGATCTCCACGAGCAGTACTTC.

This sequence joins TRBV30 and TRBJ1-6, with D unclear. Germline loops: CDR1 GTSNPN, CDR2 SVGIG (reference sequence). The germline V and J ends were trimmed by 1 base and 8 bases, with 12 bases remaining between them. This CDR3 region has 14 residues. The CDR3 DNA follows: TGTGCCTGGAGTGCGGAACTAGCAGATTCACCCCTCCACTTT. Translation gives CAWSAELADSPLHF.

This clone appeared a few times. The chain is built from TRBV10-3 and TRBJ1-5, with 7 positions matching TRBD1. CDR1 and CDR2 from the germline V gene are ENHRY and SYGVKD. This CDR3 contains 14 residues. V lost 7 bases and J lost 0; bases outside the gene matches: 3. The DNA for the CDR3 is TGTGCCATCAATGACAGGGCTAGCAATCAGCCCCAGCATTTT. It codes for CAINDRASNQPQHF.

The rearrangement joins TRBV28 to TRBJ2-4, with TRBD1 matching over 9 bases. This CDR3 contains 15 residues. J was trimmed by 7 bases and V by 6 bases; bases with no gene match: 10. Germline lookup yields CDR1 MDHEN and CDR2 SYDVKM. CDR3: CASSNTGGLGNIQYF. CDR3 in DNA: TGTGCCAGCAGCAACACAGGGGGCTTAGGGAACATTCAGTACTTC.

The chain joins TRBV5-1 to TRBJ2-2; maybe TRBD1 (6 bases). Between the trimmed V and J ends, which lost 2 bases and 7 bases, there was a span of 9 bases. The CDR3 is 13 amino acids. Germline lookup yields CDR1 SGHRS and CDR2 YFSETQ. CDR3 DNA: TGCGCCAGCAGCTTAAGGGGGTACGGGGAGCTGTTTTTT. Translation gives CASSLRGYGELFF.

In nucleotides, the CDR3 is TGTGCCTGGTATAGGGGCCGCTTGGCCATCGGCTCCTACAATGAGCAGTTCTTC. It translates to CAWYRGRLAIGSYNEQFF. This chain uses TRBV30 with TRBJ2-1; D perhaps matches TRBD1 (5 bases). The germline V gene encodes CDR1 GTSNPN and CDR2 SVGIG (reference sequence). The V end lost 5 bases, the J end lost 0 bases, and 23 bases lay between the germline ends. There are 18 residues in the CDR3.

J is TRBJ1-5 and V is TRBV12-5; no clear D gene. The CDR3 runs 16 residues. V was clipped by 0 bases and J by 6 bases, with 15 bases between them. In germline, CDR1 is LGHNT, CDR2 FRNRAP. The CDR3 region is CASGLVHGSLAQPQHF. CDR3 nucleotides: TGTGCTAGTGGTTTGGTACATGGGTCTCTAGCTCAGCCCCAGCATTTT.

This clone was recorded only once. The rearrangement joins TRBV5-1 to TRBJ1-3; 7 bases align to TRBD1. CDR1 and CDR2 (germline): SGHRS, YFSETQ. V dropped 4 bases and J dropped 0; count of bases not matched to a gene: 4. The CDR3 is 15 amino acids. The CDR3 loop is CASSTAGGSGNTIYF. The CDR3 DNA reads as TGCGCCAGCAGCACGGCAGGGGGCTCTGGAAACACCATATATTTT.